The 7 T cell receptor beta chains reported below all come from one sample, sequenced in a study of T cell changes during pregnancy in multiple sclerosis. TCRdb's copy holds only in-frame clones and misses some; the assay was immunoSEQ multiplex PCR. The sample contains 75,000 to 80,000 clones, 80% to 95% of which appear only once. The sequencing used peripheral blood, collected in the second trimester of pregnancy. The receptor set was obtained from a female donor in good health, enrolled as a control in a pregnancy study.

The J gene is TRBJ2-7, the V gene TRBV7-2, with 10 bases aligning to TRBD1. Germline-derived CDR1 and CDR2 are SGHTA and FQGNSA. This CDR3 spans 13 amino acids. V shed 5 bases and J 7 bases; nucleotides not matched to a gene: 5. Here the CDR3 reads CASSTGTGEEQYF. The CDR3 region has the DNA TGTGCCAGCAGCACCGGGACAGGGGAAGAGCAGTACTTC. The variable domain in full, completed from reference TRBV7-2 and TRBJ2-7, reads GAGVSQSPSNKVTEKGKDVELRCDPISGHTALYWYRQSLGQGLEFLIYFQGNSAPDKSGLPSDRFSAERTGGSVSTLTIQRTQQEDSAVYLCASSTGTGEEQYFGPGTRLTVT.

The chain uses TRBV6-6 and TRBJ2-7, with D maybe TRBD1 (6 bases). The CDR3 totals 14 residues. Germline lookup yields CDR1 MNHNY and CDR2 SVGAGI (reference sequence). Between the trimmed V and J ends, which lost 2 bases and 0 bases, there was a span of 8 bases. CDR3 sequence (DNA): TGTGCCAGCAGTTACCGGGACAACTCCTACGAGCAGTACTTC. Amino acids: CASSYRDNSYEQYF.

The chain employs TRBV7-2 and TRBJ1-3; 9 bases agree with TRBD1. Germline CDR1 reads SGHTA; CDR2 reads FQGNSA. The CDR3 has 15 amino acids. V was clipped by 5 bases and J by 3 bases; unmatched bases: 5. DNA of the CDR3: TGTGCCAGCAGCACTACGGACAGGGGTGGAAACACCATATATTTT. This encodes CASSTTDRGGNTIYF.

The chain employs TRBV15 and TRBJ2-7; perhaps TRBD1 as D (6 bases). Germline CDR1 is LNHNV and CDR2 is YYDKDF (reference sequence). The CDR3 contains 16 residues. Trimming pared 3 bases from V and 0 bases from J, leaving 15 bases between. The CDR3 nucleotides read TGTGCCACCAGCAGCCAACAGGGAGTCGGCTCCTACGAGCAGTACTTC. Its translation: CATSSQQGVGSYEQYF.

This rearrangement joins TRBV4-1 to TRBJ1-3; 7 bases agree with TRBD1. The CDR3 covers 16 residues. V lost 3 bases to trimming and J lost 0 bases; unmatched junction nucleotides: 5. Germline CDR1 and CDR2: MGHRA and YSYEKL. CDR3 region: CASSHQQGSSGNTIYF. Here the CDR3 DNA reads TGCGCCAGCAGCCATCAACAGGGGTCCTCTGGAAACACCATATATTTT.

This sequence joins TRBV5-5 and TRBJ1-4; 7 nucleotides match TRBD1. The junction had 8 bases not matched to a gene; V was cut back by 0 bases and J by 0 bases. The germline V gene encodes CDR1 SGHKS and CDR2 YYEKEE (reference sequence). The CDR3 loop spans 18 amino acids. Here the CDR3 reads CASSLADRVGPTNEKLFF. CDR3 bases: TGTGCCAGCAGCTTGGCTGACAGGGTGGGACCAACTAATGAAAAACTGTTTTTT.

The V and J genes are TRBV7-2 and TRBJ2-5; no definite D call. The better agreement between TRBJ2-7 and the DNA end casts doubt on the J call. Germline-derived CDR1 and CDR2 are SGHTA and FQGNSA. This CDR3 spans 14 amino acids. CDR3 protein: CASSVPRADYEQYF. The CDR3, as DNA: TGTGCCAGCAGCGTACCCCGAGCCGACTACGAGCAGTACTTC.